A single sample gave rise to the 11 T cell receptor beta chains below, sequenced in a study of shared clonotypes between healthy human individuals. Terminally differentiated effector memory CD45RA+ cells were excluded from the naive CD8 cells, which were CD45RO-negative and positively selected for CCR7. Data came from immunoSEQ multiplex PCR; TCRdb stores just in-frame clones and leaves some out. The sample holds 1.5 million to 2.5 million clones; about 95% are singletons and the top ten take 1.2%. The sequenced material came from naive CD8+ T cells sorted from blood. All receptors derive from a man younger than 35 in good health.

The rearrangement uses TRBV6-5 and TRBJ2-3, with D unclear. CDR1 is MNHEY, CDR2 SVGAGI, per germline. This CDR3 contains 13 residues. Trimming stripped 5 bases from V and 4 bases from J, with 10 bases between. The CDR3 sequence: CASSPNEPDTQYF. The CDR3, as DNA: TGTGCCAGCAGTCCAAACGAGCCAGATACGCAGTATTTT.

V is TRBV2 and J is TRBJ2-3; TRBD2 might be the D (5 bases). CDR3 length: 14 amino acids. CDR1 and CDR2 from the germline V gene are SNHLY and FYNNEI. The V end was cut by 6 bases, the J end by 6 bases, with 16 bases between. This CDR3 reads CASSGLPGGDTQYF. As DNA, the CDR3 is TGTGCCAGCAGCGGACTGCCCGGTGGGGATACGCAGTATTTT.

The chain links TRBV7-8 to TRBJ2-7; TRBD1 agrees at 10 bases. Germline CDR1 reads SGHVS; CDR2 reads FQNEAQ. The CDR3 has 16 amino acids. The trim removed 0 bases at V and 5 bases at J, leaving 7 bases unmatched. The CDR3 DNA sequence: TGTGCCAGCAGCTTAGCGGTCGGGACAGGGGATGACGAGCAGTACTTC. As protein: CASSLAVGTGDDEQYF.

J is TRBJ1-2 and V is TRBV6-1; 8 bases align to TRBD1. The germline gives CDR1 MNHNS, CDR2 SASEGT. J lost 6 bases, V lost 7 bases, and 7 bases had no gene match. CDR3 length: 13 amino acids. The CDR3, as DNA: TGTGCCAGCACCCCGACAGGGGATCATGGCTACACCTTC. Translated: CASTPTGDHGYTF.

To note about this clone: The sample holds other DNA sequences that translate to the same CDR3. V is TRBV30 and J is TRBJ1-2, with TRBD1 matching over 7 bases. Germline V gene sequence: CDR1 GTSNPN, CDR2 SVGIG (reference sequence). Trimming removed 0 bases from V and 6 bases from J; junction bases left unmatched: 4. The CDR3 has 13 residues. Here the CDR3 DNA reads TGTGCCTGGAGTGTCGGGCAGGGGGATGGCTACACCTTC. Amino acid sequence: CAWSVGQGDGYTF.

V and J are TRBV11-2 and TRBJ1-4, with a weak D call TRBD1 (6 bases). The CDR3 is 17 amino acids. Germline assignment: CDR1 SGHAT and CDR2 FQNNGV. The V end was cut by 1 base, the J end by 5 bases, with 17 bases between. CDR3 region: CASSLVQGEQRNEKLFF. In DNA, the CDR3 is TGTGCCAGCAGCTTAGTACAGGGAGAGCAGCGGAATGAAAAACTGTTTTTT.

This chain links TRBV25-1 with TRBJ1-1; TRBD1 aligns across 8 bases. After removal of 7 bases from V and 4 bases from J, the junction contained 8 bases not matched to a gene. Germline CDR1 is MGHDK and CDR2 is SYGVNS. The CDR3 spans 14 residues. The DNA of the CDR3 is TGTGCCAGCACCCCAGGGGGCGAGGGCACTGAAGCTTTCTTT. Translation: CASTPGGEGTEAFF.

This clone was recorded only once. The V and J genes are TRBV30 and TRBJ2-1; no reliable D call. Germline lookup yields CDR1 GTSNPN and CDR2 SVGIG (reference sequence). The CDR3 spans 12 residues. Trimming took off 2 bases at V and 8 bases at J, with 10 bases between the two ends. In nucleotides, the CDR3 is TGTGCCTGGAGTCATACAGCCGATGAGCAGTTCTTC. Its protein product is CAWSHTADEQFF.

The J gene is TRBJ2-1, the V gene TRBV4-3, with a possible D match to TRBD2 (5 bases). The V and J ends lost 0 bases and 9 bases respectively, with 15 bases between them. Germline-derived CDR1 and CDR2 are LGHNA and YSLEER. The length of the CDR3 is 15 residues. The CDR3 sequence is CASSQEDSTVGEQFF. Here the CDR3 DNA reads TGCGCCAGCAGCCAAGAGGACTCAACGGTGGGTGAGCAGTTCTTC.

The chain uses TRBV27 and TRBJ2-6, with 8 bases lining up with TRBD2. Germline CDR1 is MNHEY and CDR2 is SMNVEV (reference sequence). This CDR3 has 18 amino acids. V lost 5 bases to trimming and J lost 0 bases; unmatched junction nucleotides: 9. The CDR3, as DNA: TGTGCCAGCAGTACCTTAGCGGGACCTTTCTCTGGGGCCAACGTCCTGACTTTC. The encoded protein is CASSTLAGPFSGANVLTF.

This clone was observed a single time. The V and J genes are TRBV6-4 and TRBJ1-5; 7 bases map to TRBD1. CDR3 size: 14 residues. CDR1 MRHNA and CDR2 SNTAGT come from the germline V gene. V was clipped by 7 bases and J by 11 bases; unmatched bases: 14. The CDR3 DNA sequence: TGTGCCAGCAAAAAAGACAGGGTTGGGAAGGCCCAGCATTTT. Translation gives CASKKDRVGKAQHF.